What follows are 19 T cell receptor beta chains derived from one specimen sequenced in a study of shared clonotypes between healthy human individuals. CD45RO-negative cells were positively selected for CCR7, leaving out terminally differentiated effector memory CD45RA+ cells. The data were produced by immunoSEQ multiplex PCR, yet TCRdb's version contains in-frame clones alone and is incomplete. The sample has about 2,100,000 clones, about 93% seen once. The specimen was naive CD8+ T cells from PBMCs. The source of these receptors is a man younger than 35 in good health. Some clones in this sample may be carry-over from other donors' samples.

CDR3 sequence (DNA): TGTGCCAGCAATGGCCCAATGGACAGTGCCCGGACTAGCACTGAAGCTTTCTTT. This sequence encodes CASNGPMDSARTSTEAFF. V gene TRBV27 combines with J gene TRBJ1-1; TRBD1 might be the D (6 bases). Germline CDR1 MNHEY, CDR2 SMNVEV (reference sequence). The CDR3 consists of 18 residues. V was trimmed by 7 bases and J by 4 bases, leaving 28 bases between them.

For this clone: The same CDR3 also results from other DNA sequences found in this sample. The CDR3 here is CSVVGSYGYTF. CDR3 DNA: TGCAGCGTTGTGGGGAGCTATGGCTACACCTTC. The V call is TRBV29-1, the J call TRBJ1-2, with D uncertain. The V end lost 4 bases, the J end lost 4 bases, and 7 bases lay between the germline ends. The CDR3 totals 11 residues. Germline V gene sequence: CDR1 SQVTM, CDR2 ANQGSEA.

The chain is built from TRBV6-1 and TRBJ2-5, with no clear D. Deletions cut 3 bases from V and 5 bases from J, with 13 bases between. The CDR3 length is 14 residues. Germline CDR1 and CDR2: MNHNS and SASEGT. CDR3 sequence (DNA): TGTGCCAGCAGTGAGGGTAGTAGTCCGGAGACCCAGTACTTC. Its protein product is CASSEGSSPETQYF.

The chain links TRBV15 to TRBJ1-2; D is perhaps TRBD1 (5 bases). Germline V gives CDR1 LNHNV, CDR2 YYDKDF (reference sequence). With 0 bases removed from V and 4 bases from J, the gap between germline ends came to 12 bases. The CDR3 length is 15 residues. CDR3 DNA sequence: TGTGCCACCAGCAGAGATCTGGGACGTATCTATGGCTACACCTTC. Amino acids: CATSRDLGRIYGYTF.

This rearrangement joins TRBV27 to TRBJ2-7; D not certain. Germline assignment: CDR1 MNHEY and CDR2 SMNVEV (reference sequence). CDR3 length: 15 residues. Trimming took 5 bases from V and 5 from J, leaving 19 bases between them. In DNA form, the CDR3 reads TGTGCCAGCAGTCCCCTTGAGGAGATCAACAACGAGCAGTACTTC. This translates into CASSPLEEINNEQYF.

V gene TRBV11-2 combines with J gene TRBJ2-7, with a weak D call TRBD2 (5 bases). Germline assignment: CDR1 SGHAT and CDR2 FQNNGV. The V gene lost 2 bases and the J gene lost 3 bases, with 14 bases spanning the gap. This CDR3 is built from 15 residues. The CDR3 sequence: CASSLSREQLYEQYF. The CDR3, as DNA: TGTGCCAGCAGCTTAAGCCGGGAACAGCTCTACGAGCAGTACTTC.

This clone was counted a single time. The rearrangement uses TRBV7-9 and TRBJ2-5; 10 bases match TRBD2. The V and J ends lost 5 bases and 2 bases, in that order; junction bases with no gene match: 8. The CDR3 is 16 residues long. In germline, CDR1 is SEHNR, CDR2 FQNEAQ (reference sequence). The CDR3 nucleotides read TGTGCCAGCAGCCAACTGACTAGCGGGCCTCAAGAGACCCAGTACTTC. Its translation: CASSQLTSGPQETQYF. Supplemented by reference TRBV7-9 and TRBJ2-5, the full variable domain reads DTGVSQNPRHKITKRGQNVTFRCDPISEHNRLYWYRQTLGQGPEFLTYFQNEAQLEKSRLLSDRFSAERPKGSFSTLEIQRTEQGDSAMYLCASSQLTSGPQETQYFGPGTRLLVL.

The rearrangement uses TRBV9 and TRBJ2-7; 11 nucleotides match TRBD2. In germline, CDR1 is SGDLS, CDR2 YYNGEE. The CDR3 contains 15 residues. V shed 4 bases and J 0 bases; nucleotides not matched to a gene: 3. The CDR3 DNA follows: TGTGCCAGCAGCTTGGGACTAGCGGACTCCTACGAGCAGTACTTC. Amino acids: CASSLGLADSYEQYF.

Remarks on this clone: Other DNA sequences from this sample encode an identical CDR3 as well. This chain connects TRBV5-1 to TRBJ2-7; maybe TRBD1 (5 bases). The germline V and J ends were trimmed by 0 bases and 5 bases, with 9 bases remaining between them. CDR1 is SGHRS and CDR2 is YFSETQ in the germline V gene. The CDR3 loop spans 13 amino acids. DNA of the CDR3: TGCGCCAGCAGCTTGGTGCCAGGGAACGAGCAGTACTTC. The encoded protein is CASSLVPGNEQYF.

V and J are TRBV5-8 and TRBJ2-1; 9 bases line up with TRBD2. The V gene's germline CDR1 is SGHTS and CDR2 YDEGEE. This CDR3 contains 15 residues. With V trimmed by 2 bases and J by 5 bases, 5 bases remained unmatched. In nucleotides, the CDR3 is TGTGCCAGCAGCTTCAGCGGGAGGATCAACAATGAGCAGTTCTTC. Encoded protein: CASSFSGRINNEQFF. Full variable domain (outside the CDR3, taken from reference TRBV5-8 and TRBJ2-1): EAGVTQSPTHLIKTRGQQATLRCSPISGHTSVYWYQQALGLGLQFLLWYDEGEERNRGNFPPRFSGRQFPNYSSELNVNALELEDSALYLCASSFSGRINNEQFFGPGTRLTVL.

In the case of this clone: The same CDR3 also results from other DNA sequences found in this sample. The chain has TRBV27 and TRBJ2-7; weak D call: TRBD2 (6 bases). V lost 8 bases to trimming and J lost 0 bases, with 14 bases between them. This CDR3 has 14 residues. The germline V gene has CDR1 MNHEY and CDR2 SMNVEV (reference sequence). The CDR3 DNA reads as TGTGCCAGCTCATCTCGGGGGAGCTCCTACGAGCAGTACTTC. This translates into CASSSRGSSYEQYF.

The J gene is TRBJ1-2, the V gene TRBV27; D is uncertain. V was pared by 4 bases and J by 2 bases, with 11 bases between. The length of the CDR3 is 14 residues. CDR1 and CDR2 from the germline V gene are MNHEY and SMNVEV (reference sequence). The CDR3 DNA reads TGTGCCAGCAGTTCCTGGACGGAGAACTATGGCTACACCTTC. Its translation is CASSSWTENYGYTF.

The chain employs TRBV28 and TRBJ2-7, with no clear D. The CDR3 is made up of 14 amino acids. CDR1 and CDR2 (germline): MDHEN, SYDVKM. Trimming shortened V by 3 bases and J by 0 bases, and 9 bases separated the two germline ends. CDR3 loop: CASSLDPSSYEQYF. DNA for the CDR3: TGTGCCAGCAGTTTGGACCCTAGCTCCTACGAGCAGTACTTC.

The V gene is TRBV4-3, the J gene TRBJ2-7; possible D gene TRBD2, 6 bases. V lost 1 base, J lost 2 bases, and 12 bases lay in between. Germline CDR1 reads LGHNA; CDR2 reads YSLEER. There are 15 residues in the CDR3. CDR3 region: CASSQASTGAYEQYF. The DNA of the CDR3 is TGCGCCAGCAGCCAAGCGTCGACGGGGGCCTACGAGCAGTACTTC.

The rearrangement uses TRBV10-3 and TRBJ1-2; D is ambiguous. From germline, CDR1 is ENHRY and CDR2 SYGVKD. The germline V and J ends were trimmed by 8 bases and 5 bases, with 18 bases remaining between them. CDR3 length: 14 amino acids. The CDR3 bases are TGTGCCATCGGCGTTTTTGAGGGAGGGTATGGCTACACCTTC. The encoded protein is CAIGVFEGGYGYTF.

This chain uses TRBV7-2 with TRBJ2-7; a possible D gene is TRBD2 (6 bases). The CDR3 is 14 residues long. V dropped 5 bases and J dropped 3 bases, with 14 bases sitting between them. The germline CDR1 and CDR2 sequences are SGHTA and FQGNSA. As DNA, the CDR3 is TGTGCCAGCAGCCCCACCGGGGGTCACTACGAGCAGTACTTC. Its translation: CASSPTGGHYEQYF.

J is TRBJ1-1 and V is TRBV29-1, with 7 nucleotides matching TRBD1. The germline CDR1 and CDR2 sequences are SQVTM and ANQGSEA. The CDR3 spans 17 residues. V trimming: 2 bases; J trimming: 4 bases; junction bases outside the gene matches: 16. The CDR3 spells CSVEMVGTATLGTEAFF. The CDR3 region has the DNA TGCAGCGTTGAAATGGTGGGGACAGCTACCCTCGGCACTGAAGCTTTCTTT.

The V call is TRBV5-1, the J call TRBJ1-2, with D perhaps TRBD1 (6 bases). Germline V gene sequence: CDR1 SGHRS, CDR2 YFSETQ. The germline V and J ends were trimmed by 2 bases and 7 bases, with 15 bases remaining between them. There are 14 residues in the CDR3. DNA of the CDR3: TGCGCCAGCAGCTTATATGGGGGGCAGCGTGGCTACACCTTC. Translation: CASSLYGGQRGYTF.

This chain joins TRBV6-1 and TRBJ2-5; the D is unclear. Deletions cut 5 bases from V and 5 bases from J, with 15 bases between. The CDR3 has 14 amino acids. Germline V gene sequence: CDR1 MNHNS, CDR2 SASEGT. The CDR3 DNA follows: TGTGCCAGCAGTCACGAAATAATGGAGGAGACCCAGTACTTC. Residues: CASSHEIMEETQYF.